This T cell receptor beta chain was captured in a study of cytomegalovirus exposure and HLA in healthy donors. This PCR relied on a set of 60 Vbeta primers and 13 Jbeta primers. Measured with immunoSEQ multiplex PCR; TCRdb has only the in-frame clones, and not every one. The sample lists approximately 130,000 clones, over 6.5% occurring once. Although they were nominally healthy when sampled, donors likely had unrecorded immune exposures. This CDR3 is built from 15 residues. The V gene end was trimmed by 5 bases and the J gene end by 6 bases; junction bases not matched to a gene: 11. Germline V gives CDR1 MNHNS, CDR2 SASEGT. This clone was seen at least ten times. As yet, its antigen is unknown. Study-level findings and limits: The listing of approximately 160 TCR beta chains classed them as cytomegalovirus-associated.

The sequenced material came from PBMCs. The source of this sequence is a woman in her thirties or forties in good health and CMV-seropositive. This chain uses TRBV6-1 with TRBJ1-2; 8 positions agree with TRBD1. DNA of the CDR3: TGTGCCAGCAGTATTCAGACAGGGGTCATCAATGGCTACACCTTC. Amino acids: CASSIQTGVINGYTF.